The T cell receptor beta chain under discussion was sequenced for a study of OX40 agonist ivuxolimab in advanced cancers. Study in general: Ivuxolimab, an antibody that agonizes OX40 (CD134), was administered to the patients.

Regarding this clone: The antigen remains undetermined.

The assay was immunoSEQ multiplex PCR, and TCRdb's table has in-frame clones only and misses some. The repertoire holds approximately 71,000 clones, roughly 84% seen once, with around 0.77% in the top ten. Study conclusions and caveats: Low normalized T-cell clonal expansion was also seen in some nonresponders. Clonal expansion from baseline to week 6 occurred in both CD4+ and CD8+ T cells.

The CDR3 consists of 14 residues. The germline V and J ends were trimmed by 5 bases and 4 bases, with 12 bases remaining between them. CDR1 is SGHTA, CDR2 FQGNSA, per germline. This material consisted of CD4+ or CD8+ T cells sorted from blood, taken in a trial of the OX40 agonist ivuxolimab. The chain is built from TRBV7-2 and TRBJ2-1, with D possibly TRBD1 on 6 matching bases. The receptor's source is an adult with an advanced solid tumor such as melanoma, head and neck, liver or kidney cancer. CDR3 sequence: CASSPGQPYNEQFF. The DNA of the CDR3 is TGTGCCAGCAGCCCCGGACAGCCTTACAATGAGCAGTTCTTC.